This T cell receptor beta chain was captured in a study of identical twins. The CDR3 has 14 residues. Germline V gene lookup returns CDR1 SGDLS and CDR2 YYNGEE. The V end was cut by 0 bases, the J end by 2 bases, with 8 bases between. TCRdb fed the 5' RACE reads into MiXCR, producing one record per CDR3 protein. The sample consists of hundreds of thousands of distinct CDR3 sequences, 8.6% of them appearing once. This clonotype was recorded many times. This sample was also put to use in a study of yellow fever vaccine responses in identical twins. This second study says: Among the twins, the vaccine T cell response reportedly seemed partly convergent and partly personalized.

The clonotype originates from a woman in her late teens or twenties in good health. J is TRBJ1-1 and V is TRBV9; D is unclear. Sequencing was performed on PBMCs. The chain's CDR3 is CASSVEPINTEAFF. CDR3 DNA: TGTGCCAGCAGCGTAGAACCAATCAACACTGAAGCTTTCTTT.